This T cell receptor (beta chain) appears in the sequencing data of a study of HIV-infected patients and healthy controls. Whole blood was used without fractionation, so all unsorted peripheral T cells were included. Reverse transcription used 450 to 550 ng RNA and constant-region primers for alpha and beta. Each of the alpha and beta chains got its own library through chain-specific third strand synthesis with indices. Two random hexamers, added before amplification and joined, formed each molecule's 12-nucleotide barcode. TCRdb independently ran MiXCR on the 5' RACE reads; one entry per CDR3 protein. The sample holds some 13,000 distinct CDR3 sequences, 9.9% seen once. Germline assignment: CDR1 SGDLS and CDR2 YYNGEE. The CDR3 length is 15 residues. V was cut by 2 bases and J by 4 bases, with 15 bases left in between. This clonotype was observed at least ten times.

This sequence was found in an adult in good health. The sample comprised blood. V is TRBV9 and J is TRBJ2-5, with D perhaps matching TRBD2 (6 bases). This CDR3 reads CASSVGSLARETQYF. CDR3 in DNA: TGTGCCAGCAGCGTGGGGTCGCTAGCGAGAGAGACCCAGTACTTC.